The TCR beta chain under discussion was sequenced for a study of sequential checkpoint blockade in melanoma. Trimming at V came to 6 bases and at J to 3 bases, leaving 4 bases not matched to a gene. This CDR3 is built from 14 residues. Germline V gene lookup returns CDR1 SEHNR and CDR2 FQNEAQ (reference sequence). Method: immunoSEQ multiplex PCR; TCRdb's copy keeps in-frame clones and lacks some. The sample contains some 19,000 clones, under 80% of which appear only once. Regarding treatment: randomized to nivolumab then ipilimumab (arm A) or the reverse (arm B). V and J are TRBV7-9 and TRBJ2-2; the match to TRBD2 covers 7 bases. The TCR originated in a human donor with melanoma. Sequencing used CD8+ T cells sorted from blood (inferred from file names), obtained from a patient given nivolumab and ipilimumab in sequence. CDR3 protein: CASRGGSYTGELFF. DNA of the CDR3: TGTGCCAGCAGGGGCGGGAGTTACACCGGGGAGCTGTTTTTT.